The 2 T cell receptor beta chains below were found in one sample sequenced in a study of blood T cells in healthy people across ages (dated by TCRdb to about 2015). Library prep was done by 5' RACE. Sequencing relied on an Illumina HiSeq 2500. A second PCR of roughly 6 to 12 cycles was performed with a sample-barcoded 5' primer and a J-beta primer mix. TCRdb reprocessed the public reads (quality trimming at Q25 with fastp, clone calling with MiXCR) and kept in-frame beta chains. A single entry per CDR3 protein holds the most common genes and DNA from its merged rows. The sample table shows some 1.5 million distinct CDR3 sequences, and roughly two fifths are seen once. Clones ranked in the top ten supply about 4% of the sample. The sample taken for sequencing was blood. The receptors were sampled from a woman under 30 in good health.

Note on this clonotype: A read error may be the cause here, since a much bigger clone is one base away. The rearrangement joins TRBV20-1 to TRBJ2-7; 11 nucleotides agree with TRBD2. CDR3 length: 16 amino acids. CDR1 is DFQATT, CDR2 SNEGSKA, per germline (reference sequence). CDR3 DNA sequence: TGCATTGCTAGTCGGCTCCTAGCGGGGGGTTCCTACGAGCAGTACTTC. Its protein product is CIASRLLAGGSYEQYF.

By share, this clonotype ranks as large. This chain connects TRBV27 to TRBJ2-7; D unclear. Trimming stripped 2 bases from V and 5 bases from J, with 7 bases between. CDR1 and CDR2 (germline): MNHEY, SMNVEV (reference sequence). There are 12 residues in the CDR3. CDR3 amino acids: CASSLIGDEQYF. The CDR3 DNA is TGTGCCAGCAGTTTAATAGGCGACGAGCAGTACTTC.